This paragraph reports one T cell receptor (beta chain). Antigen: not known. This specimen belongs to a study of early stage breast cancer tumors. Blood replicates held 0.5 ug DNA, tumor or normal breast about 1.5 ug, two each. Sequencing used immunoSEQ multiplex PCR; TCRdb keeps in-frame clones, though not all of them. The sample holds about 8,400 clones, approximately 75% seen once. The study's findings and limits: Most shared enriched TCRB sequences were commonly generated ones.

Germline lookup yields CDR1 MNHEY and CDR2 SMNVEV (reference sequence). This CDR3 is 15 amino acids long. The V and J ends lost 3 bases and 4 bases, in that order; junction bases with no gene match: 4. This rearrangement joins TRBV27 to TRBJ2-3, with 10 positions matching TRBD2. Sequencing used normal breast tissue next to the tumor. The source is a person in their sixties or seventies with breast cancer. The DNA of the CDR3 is TGTGCCAGCAGTTTCTCTAGCGGGAGTGCAGATACGCAGTATTTT. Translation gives CASSFSSGSADTQYF.